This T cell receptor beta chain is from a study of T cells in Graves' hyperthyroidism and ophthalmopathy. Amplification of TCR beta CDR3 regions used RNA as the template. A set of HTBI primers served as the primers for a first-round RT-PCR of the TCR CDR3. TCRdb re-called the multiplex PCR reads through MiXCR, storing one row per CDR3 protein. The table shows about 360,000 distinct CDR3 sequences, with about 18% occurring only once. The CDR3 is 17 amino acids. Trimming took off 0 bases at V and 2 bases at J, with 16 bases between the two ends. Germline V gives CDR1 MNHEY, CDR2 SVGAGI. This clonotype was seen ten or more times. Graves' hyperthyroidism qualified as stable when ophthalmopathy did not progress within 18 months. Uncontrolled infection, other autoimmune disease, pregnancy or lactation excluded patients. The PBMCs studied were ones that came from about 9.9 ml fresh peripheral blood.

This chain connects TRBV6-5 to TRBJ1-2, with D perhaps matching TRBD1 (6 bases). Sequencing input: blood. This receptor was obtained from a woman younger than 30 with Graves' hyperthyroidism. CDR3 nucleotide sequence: TGTGCCAGCAGTTACTCGAAAGGGGGGCGTGAAAACTATGGCTACACCTTC. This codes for CASSYSKGGRENYGYTF.